The clone carrying this T cell receptor (beta chain) has a count of ten or more. Its target is not known. Per the germline V gene, CDR1 is DFQATT and CDR2 is SNEGSKA (reference sequence). The CDR3 is made up of 17 amino acids. Unmatched junction bases numbered 18, after V lost 3 bases and J lost 8 bases. This specimen belongs to a study of T-cell reconstitution after alpha-beta-depleted transplantation in children. Overall study results and limits: After transplant, at about two months, alpha-beta T cells were reportedly derived from several hundred expanded graft clones. T-cell numbers and diversity one year post-transplant derived largely from freshly generated T cells. Surviving recipient T cells and intrathymic progenitors accounted for some patients' high TCRbeta diversity at day 60.

This sample's TCRbeta library carried unique molecular identifier barcodes. TCRdb redid the calling of the PCR reads with MiXCR, one entry per CDR3 protein. Of about 200,000 distinct CDR3 sequences in the sample, approximately 7% are singletons; the top ten hold roughly 6%. This TCR derives from a boy between 2 and 10 years old with acute lymphoblastic leukemia, due to receive a stem cell transplant. The specimen comprised PBMCs, sampled before TCRalphabeta/CD19-depleted stem cell transplant. The chain combines TRBV20-1 with TRBJ2-2; 7 bases map to TRBD2. The CDR3 nucleotides are TGCAGTGCTAGGAGCCTAGCGGCCCCGATCAGGTCAGGGGAGCTGTTTTTT. The encoded protein is CSARSLAAPIRSGELFF.